Below, 7 T cell receptor beta chains from the same sample are listed, as sequenced in a study of OX40 agonist ivuxolimab in advanced cancers. Method: immunoSEQ multiplex PCR; TCRdb's copy keeps in-frame clones and lacks some. The data contain some 60,000 clones, about 90% of them singletons. The sequenced sample was CD4+ or CD8+ T cells sorted from blood, obtained in a trial of the OX40 agonist ivuxolimab. The receptors were gathered from an adult with an advanced solid tumor such as melanoma, head and neck, liver or kidney cancer.

This chain uses TRBV6-5 with TRBJ2-7; TRBD2 is a possible D gene (6 bases). The CDR3 consists of 13 residues. Looked up from germline, CDR1 is MNHEY and CDR2 is SVGAGI. With 4 bases removed from V and 7 bases from J, the gap between germline ends came to 14 bases. The CDR3 DNA sequence: TGTGCCAGCAGTTCAGTTTGGGGGAGGGAGCAGTACTTC. This gives the protein CASSSVWGREQYF.

In this sample, this clone turned up once. The chain employs TRBV27 and TRBJ1-1; D remains unclear. The CDR3 spans 14 residues. The germline V gene encodes CDR1 MNHEY and CDR2 SMNVEV (reference sequence). Between the trimmed V and J ends, which lost 2 bases and 2 bases, there was a span of 9 bases. CDR3 DNA sequence: TGTGCCAGCAGTTTACGGCACTTTAACACTGAAGCTTTCTTT. Its translation: CASSLRHFNTEAFF.

The chain joins TRBV19 to TRBJ1-4, with D possibly TRBD1 on 6 matching bases. The CDR3 has 15 residues. Per germline, CDR1 LNHDA and CDR2 SQIVND (reference sequence). The V gene lost 3 bases and the J gene lost 4 bases, with 12 bases spanning the gap. The CDR3 bases are TGTGCCAGTAGTATTGGAGGGGGGATTAATGAAAAACTGTTTTTT. Amino acid sequence: CASSIGGGINEKLFF.

The V call is TRBV5-1, the J call TRBJ1-1; D call uncertain. CDR3 size: 15 residues. Germline V CDR1 and CDR2: SGHRS, YFSETQ. V lost 2 bases to trimming and J lost 0 bases, with 11 bases between them. The CDR3 region is CASSFGRNMNTEAFF. The DNA of the CDR3 is TGCGCCAGCAGCTTCGGGCGAAACATGAACACTGAAGCTTTCTTT.

The genes are TRBV5-1 and TRBJ2-3; D is unresolved. V lost 6 bases, J lost 6 bases, and 8 bases lay in between. The germline gives CDR1 SGHRS, CDR2 YFSETQ. The CDR3 sequence is 11 residues long. The CDR3 coding sequence is TGCGCCAGCAAGTCTCTGGATACGCAGTATTTT. Its protein is CASKSLDTQYF.

The chain employs TRBV30 and TRBJ2-1, with D possibly being TRBD1 (6 bases). Germline V lookup: CDR1 GTSNPN, CDR2 SVGIG (reference sequence). Trimming took off 1 base at V and 11 bases at J, with 9 bases between the two ends. The CDR3 has 11 residues. CDR3 sequence: CAWSGTAKQFF. The CDR3 coding sequence is TGTGCCTGGAGTGGGACAGCTAAGCAGTTCTTC.

The gene calls are TRBV28 and TRBJ1-5, with D possibly matching TRBD1 (5 bases). The CDR3 runs to 14 residues. The ends were cut back, 6 bases at V and 7 bases at J, with 16 bases in the middle. Germline-derived CDR1 and CDR2 are MDHEN and SYDVKM. The CDR3 DNA reads TGTGCCAGCAGCAGTCTCGGGGCTCGACAGCCCCAGCATTTT. This codes for CASSSLGARQPQHF. Filled out from reference TRBV28 and TRBJ1-5, the complete variable domain reads DVKVTQSSRYLVKRTGEKVFLECVQDMDHENMFWYRQDPGLGLRLIYFSYDVKMKEKGDIPEGYSVSREKKERFSLILESASTNQTSMYLCASSSLGARQPQHFGDGTRLSIL.